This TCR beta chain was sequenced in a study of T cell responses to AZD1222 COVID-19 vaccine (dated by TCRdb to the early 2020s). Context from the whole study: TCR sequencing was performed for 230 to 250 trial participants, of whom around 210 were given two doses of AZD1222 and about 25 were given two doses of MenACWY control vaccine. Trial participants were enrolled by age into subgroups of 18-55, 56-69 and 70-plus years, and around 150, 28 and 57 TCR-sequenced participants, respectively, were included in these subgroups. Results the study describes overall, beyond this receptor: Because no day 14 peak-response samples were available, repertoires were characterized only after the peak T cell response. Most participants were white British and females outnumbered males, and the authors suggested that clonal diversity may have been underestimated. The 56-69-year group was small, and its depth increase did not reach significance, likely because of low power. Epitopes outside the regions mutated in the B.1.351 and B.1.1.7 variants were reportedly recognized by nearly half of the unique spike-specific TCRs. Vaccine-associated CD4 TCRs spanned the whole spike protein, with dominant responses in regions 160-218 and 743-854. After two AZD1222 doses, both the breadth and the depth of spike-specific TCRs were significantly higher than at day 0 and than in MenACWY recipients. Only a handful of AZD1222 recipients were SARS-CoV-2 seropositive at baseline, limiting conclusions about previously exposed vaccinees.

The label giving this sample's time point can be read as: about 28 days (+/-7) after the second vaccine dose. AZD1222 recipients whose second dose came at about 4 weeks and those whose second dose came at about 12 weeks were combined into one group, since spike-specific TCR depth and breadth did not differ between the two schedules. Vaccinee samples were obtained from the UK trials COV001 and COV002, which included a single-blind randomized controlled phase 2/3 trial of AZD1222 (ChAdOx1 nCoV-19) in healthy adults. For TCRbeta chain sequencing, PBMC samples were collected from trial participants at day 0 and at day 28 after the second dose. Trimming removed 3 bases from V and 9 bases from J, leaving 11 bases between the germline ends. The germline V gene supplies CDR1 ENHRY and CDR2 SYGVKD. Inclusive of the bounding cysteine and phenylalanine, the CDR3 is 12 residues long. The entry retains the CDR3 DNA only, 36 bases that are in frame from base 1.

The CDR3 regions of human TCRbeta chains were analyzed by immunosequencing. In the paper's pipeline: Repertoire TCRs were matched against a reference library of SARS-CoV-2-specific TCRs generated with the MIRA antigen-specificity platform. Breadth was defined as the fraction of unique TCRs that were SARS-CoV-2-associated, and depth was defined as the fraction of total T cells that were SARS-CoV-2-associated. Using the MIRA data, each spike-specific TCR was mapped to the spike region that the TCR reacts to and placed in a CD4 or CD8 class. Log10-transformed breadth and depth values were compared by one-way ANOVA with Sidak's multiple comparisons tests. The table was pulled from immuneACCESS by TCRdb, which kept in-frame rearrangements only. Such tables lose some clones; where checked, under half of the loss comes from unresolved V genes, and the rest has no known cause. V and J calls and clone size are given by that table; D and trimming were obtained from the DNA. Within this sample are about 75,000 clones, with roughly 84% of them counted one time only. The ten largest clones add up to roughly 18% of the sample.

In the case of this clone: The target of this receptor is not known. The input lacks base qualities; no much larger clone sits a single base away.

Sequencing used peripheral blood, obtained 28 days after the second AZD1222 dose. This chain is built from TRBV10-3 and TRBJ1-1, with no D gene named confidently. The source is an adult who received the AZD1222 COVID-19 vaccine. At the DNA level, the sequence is TGTGCCATCAGTGACGAGACGGGAAAAGCTTTCTTT. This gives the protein CAISDETGKAFF.